The 5 T cell receptor beta chains in this list originate from one sample, sequenced in a study of cytomegalovirus exposure and HLA in healthy donors. Use of 60 Vbeta and 13 Jbeta primers characterized the PCR. Clones were read by immunoSEQ multiplex PCR, and TCRdb kept only the in-frame ones, dropping some. The sample has roughly 120,000 clones, 75% to 85% seen once. Sequences were obtained from PBMCs. These receptors were collected from a male donor in good health and CMV-seropositive.

The rearrangement joins TRBV30 to TRBJ1-1; D perhaps matches TRBD1 (5 bases). V was pared by 2 bases and J by 1 base, with 11 bases between. Germline assignment: CDR1 GTSNPN and CDR2 SVGIG (reference sequence). This CDR3 is built from 14 residues. Here the CDR3 reads CAWSPGLTNTEAFF. CDR3 nucleotide sequence: TGTGCCTGGAGTCCGGGACTCACGAACACTGAAGCTTTCTTT.

This chain joins TRBV21-1 and TRBJ1-3. TRBV21-1 is marked as a pseudogene. This CDR3 is 15 amino acids long. The CDR3 DNA reads TGTGCCAGCAGCAAGTACGGTAACTCTGGAAACACCATATATTTT. Encoded protein: CASSKYGNSGNTIYF.

The rearrangement links TRBV2 to TRBJ1-5; 7 nucleotides agree with TRBD1. V trimming: 6 bases; J trimming: 1 base; junction bases outside the gene matches: 9. CDR3 length: 16 residues. Germline V gives CDR1 SNHLY, CDR2 FYNNEI. CDR3: CASRYTGEWSNQPQHF. CDR3 coding DNA: TGTGCCAGCAGATATACAGGGGAGTGGAGCAATCAGCCCCAGCATTTT. The variable domain in full, completed from reference TRBV2 and TRBJ1-5, reads EPEVTQTPSHQVTQMGQEVILRCVPISNHLYFYWYRQILGQKVEFLVSFYNNEISEKSEIFDDQFSVERPDGSNFTLKIRSTKLEDSAMYFCASRYTGEWSNQPQHFGDGTRLSIL.

The chain carries TRBV18 and TRBJ2-7; TRBD2 aligns across 8 bases. The trim removed 4 bases at V and 2 bases at J, leaving 4 bases unmatched. The germline V gene has CDR1 KGHSH and CDR2 LQKENI. The CDR3 extends over 14 amino acids. The CDR3 bases are TGTGCCAGCTCACAGTCGGGGGGGGCCTACGAGCAGTACTTC. Amino acid sequence: CASSQSGGAYEQYF.

This rearrangement joins TRBV30 to TRBJ2-3, with TRBD2 as a possible D gene (6 bases). CDR1 is GTSNPN, CDR2 SVGIG, per germline (reference sequence). The V end lost 4 bases, the J end lost 0 bases, and 14 bases lay between the germline ends. The CDR3 covers 15 residues. CDR3 in amino acids: CAWTPGSGSTDTQYF. The CDR3 coding sequence is TGTGCCTGGACGCCCGGGAGCGGCAGCACAGATACGCAGTATTTT.